The 29 T cell receptor beta chains given below trace back to one sample, sequenced in a study of PD-1 blockade in classical Hodgkin lymphoma. Following autologous stem cell transplantation, relapse occurred in every patient, and exposure to brentuximab vedotin varied. This table comes from immunoSEQ multiplex PCR, and its TCRdb copy is limited to in-frame clones, with some not included. The sample holds some 31,000 clones; approximately 74% are singletons and the top ten take roughly 3.5%. Sequencing used peripheral blood mononuclear cells (PBMCs), obtained before the second cycle of nivolumab. The receptors here all came from a human donor with classical Hodgkin lymphoma.

V is TRBV28 and J is TRBJ2-6; TRBD2 agrees at 7 bases. This CDR3 contains 16 residues. J lost 0 bases, V lost 7 bases, and 6 bases had no gene match. The germline V gene encodes CDR1 MDHEN and CDR2 SYDVKM. CDR3 nucleotide sequence: TGTGCCAGCACTCCAGGCGGGAGCTCTGGGGCCAACGTCCTGACTTTC. It encodes CASTPGGSSGANVLTF. Variable domain in full (rest from reference TRBV28 and TRBJ2-6): DVKVTQSSRYLVKRTGEKVFLECVQDMDHENMFWYRQDPGLGLRLIYFSYDVKMKEKGDIPEGYSVSREKKERFSLILESASTNQTSMYLCASTPGGSSGANVLTFGAGSRLTVL.

The rearrangement links TRBV6-6 to TRBJ2-7; D is uncertain. Germline values: CDR1 MNHNY, CDR2 SVGAGI (reference sequence). The CDR3 covers 14 residues. V shed 0 bases and J shed 5 bases, with 11 bases lying between them. Here the CDR3 reads CASSYSMESHEQYF. CDR3 sequence (DNA): TGTGCCAGCAGTTACTCGATGGAAAGCCACGAGCAGTACTTC.

The chain employs TRBV6-1 and TRBJ2-5, with D perhaps TRBD1 or TRBD2 (5 bases each). The CDR3 loop spans 13 amino acids. Trimming left V 3 bases short and J 7 bases short, with 12 bases between. The germline V gene encodes CDR1 MNHNS and CDR2 SASEGT. The CDR3 region is CASSDEDGGTQYF. The DNA for the CDR3 is TGTGCCAGCAGTGATGAGGATGGGGGGACCCAGTACTTC.

The V and J genes are TRBV2 and TRBJ2-2, with 9 bases fitting TRBD1. This CDR3 comprises 15 residues. Germline values: CDR1 SNHLY, CDR2 FYNNEI. Trimming cost V 9 bases and J 7 bases; bases outside gene matches: 12. In nucleotides, the CDR3 is TGTGCCAGTCTCCGGGACAGGGACGGGAACGGGGAGCTGTTTTTT. This translates into CASLRDRDGNGELFF. Supplemented by reference TRBV2 and TRBJ2-2, the full variable domain reads EPEVTQTPSHQVTQMGQEVILRCVPISNHLYFYWYRQILGQKVEFLVSFYNNEISEKSEIFDDQFSVERPDGSNFTLKIRSTKLEDSAMYFCASLRDRDGNGELFFGEGSRLTVL.

This chain connects TRBV10-1 to TRBJ1-3; the match to TRBD1 covers 7 bases. The V and J ends lost 8 bases and 0 bases, in that order; junction bases with no gene match: 10. This CDR3 contains 16 residues. Per the germline V gene, CDR1 is WNHNN and CDR2 is SYGVQD (reference sequence). The CDR3: CASSNRGPPSGNTIYF. CDR3 in DNA: TGCGCCAGCTCGAACAGGGGTCCCCCCTCTGGAAACACCATATATTTT.

The genes are TRBV7-2 and TRBJ2-3; 8 positions agree with TRBD1. Germline assignment: CDR1 SGHTA and CDR2 FQGNSA. The length of the CDR3 is 16 residues. J was trimmed by 0 bases and V by 5 bases; bases with no gene match: 7. The CDR3 loop reads CASSPTGGLSTDTQYF. CDR3 nucleotides: TGTGCCAGCAGCCCAACAGGGGGGCTAAGCACAGATACGCAGTATTTT.

The chain couples TRBV6-1 to TRBJ1-1; D ambiguous. V shed 3 bases and J shed 4 bases, with 9 bases lying between them. Germline V gives CDR1 MNHNS, CDR2 SASEGT. CDR3 length equals 13 residues. CDR3 loop: CASSEKGSTEAFF. CDR3 bases: TGTGCCAGCAGTGAGAAAGGGAGCACTGAAGCTTTCTTT.

J is TRBJ2-1 and V is TRBV27; 12 bases are a match to TRBD2. Unmatched junction bases numbered 5, after V lost 5 bases and J lost 6 bases. The germline gives CDR1 MNHEY, CDR2 SMNVEV (reference sequence). The CDR3 contains 15 residues. In DNA form, the CDR3 reads TGTGCCAGCAGTCTCCTAGCGGGGGGGGCCAATGAGCAGTTCTTC. It codes for CASSLLAGGANEQFF.

This chain connects TRBV27 to TRBJ2-2; a weak D match, TRBD1 (5 bases). The CDR3 spans 14 residues. CDR1 and CDR2 (germline): MNHEY, SMNVEV (reference sequence). Trimming removed 4 bases from V and 7 bases from J, with 13 bases in between. CDR3 loop: CASSSTQGGGELFF. CDR3 DNA sequence: TGTGCCAGCAGTTCCACCCAGGGTGGCGGGGAGCTGTTTTTT.

This clone was seen more than once but under ten times. The chain uses TRBV5-4 and TRBJ2-1; 7 bases line up with TRBD2. Germline trimming cut 4 bases from V and 2 bases from J; bases unmatched to any gene: 9. Germline CDR1 and CDR2: SGHNT and YYREEE (reference sequence). This CDR3 comprises 16 residues. The CDR3 nucleotides read TGTGCCAGCAGCCTGATCCCTAGCGGAGCCTACAATGAGCAGTTCTTC. Residues: CASSLIPSGAYNEQFF.

The chain recombines TRBV5-1 with TRBJ1-1; a possible D gene is TRBD1 (6 bases). Trimming removed 4 bases from V and 5 bases from J, with 18 bases in between. The CDR3 has 15 residues. CDR1 is SGHRS, CDR2 YFSETQ, per germline. Written as DNA, the CDR3 is TGCGCCAGCAGCCCCGTTAGGGGGGCGCGGACTGAAGCTTTCTTT. Amino acid sequence: CASSPVRGARTEAFF.

This chain connects TRBV19 to TRBJ2-1; 10 positions agree with TRBD2. Germline loops: CDR1 LNHDA, CDR2 SQIVND (reference sequence). The CDR3 length is 15 residues. Trimming cost V 5 bases and J 4 bases; bases outside gene matches: 5. DNA for the CDR3: TGTGCCAGTAGTTTAGGACTAGCGGCTTACAATGAGCAGTTCTTC. It codes for CASSLGLAAYNEQFF.

The V gene is TRBV5-1, the J gene TRBJ1-5; D may be TRBD1 (6 bases). This CDR3 region has 17 residues. Germline V gene sequence: CDR1 SGHRS, CDR2 YFSETQ. Trimming left V 0 bases short and J 2 bases short, with 15 bases between. The CDR3 here is CASSLDVTGGGNQPQHF. The CDR3 bases are TGCGCCAGCAGCTTGGACGTGACAGGAGGGGGCAATCAGCCCCAGCATTTT.

The chain has TRBV7-8 and TRBJ2-7; D tentatively fits TRBD1 or TRBD2 (5 bases each). Trimming cost V 5 bases and J 2 bases, with 16 bases left between them. The CDR3 runs to 15 residues. Germline V lookup: CDR1 SGHVS, CDR2 FQNEAQ. CDR3 sequence: CASSPGAGNTYEQYF. The CDR3 DNA reads TGTGCCAGCAGCCCCGGGGCAGGGAATACCTACGAGCAGTACTTC.

J is TRBJ1-5 and V is TRBV7-8; D gene uncertain. The J call may be incorrect, as the DNA end agrees better with TRBJ2-3. The V gene's germline CDR1 is SGHVS and CDR2 FQNEAQ. The CDR3 is 13 residues long. The CDR3 DNA reads TGTGCCAGCAGCTACGGGTCACTTCAGCCCCAGTATTTT. Translating gives CASSYGSLQPQYF.

The chain couples TRBV11-1 to TRBJ2-1; 8 nucleotides line up with TRBD1. The V segment lost 5 bases and the J segment 7 bases; nucleotides outside the gene matches: 7. Looked up from germline, CDR1 is SGHAT and CDR2 is FQDESV (reference sequence). This CDR3 is 14 amino acids long. CDR3 in amino acids: CASSRWTGQNEQFF. The CDR3 region has the DNA TGTGCCAGCAGCCGGTGGACAGGGCAAAATGAGCAGTTCTTC.

CDR3 loop: CASSWEGVRYEQYF. The DNA of the CDR3 is TGTGCCAGCAGTTGGGAGGGAGTAAGATACGAGCAGTACTTC. The genes are TRBV28 and TRBJ2-7; 7 positions match TRBD2. Trimming at V came to 4 bases and at J to 4 bases, leaving 7 bases not matched to a gene. The CDR3 sequence is 14 residues long. Germline CDR1 is MDHEN and CDR2 is SYDVKM.

This chain joins TRBV5-4 and TRBJ2-1, with D uncertain. The CDR3 runs 12 residues. The V and J ends lost 4 bases and 6 bases respectively, with 8 bases between them. CDR1 is SGHNT and CDR2 is YYREEE in the germline V gene (reference sequence). CDR3 region: CASSVQINEQFF. The CDR3 bases are TGTGCCAGCAGCGTGCAGATCAATGAGCAGTTCTTC.

V usage is TRBV30 and J usage is TRBJ2-7; D not resolved. CDR1 and CDR2 from the germline V gene are GTSNPN and SVGIG (reference sequence). This CDR3 region has 15 residues. With 0 bases removed from V and 0 bases from J, the gap between germline ends came to 12 bases. CDR3: CAWSVWGGVSYEQYF. The CDR3 nucleotides are TGTGCCTGGAGTGTTTGGGGTGGAGTCTCCTACGAGCAGTACTTC.

The chain employs TRBV4-1 and TRBJ2-5, with D perhaps matching TRBD1 (6 bases). The CDR3 loop spans 15 amino acids. CDR1 is MGHRA and CDR2 is YSYEKL in the germline V gene. Trimming removed 0 bases from V and 2 bases from J, with 10 bases in between. For the CDR3, the DNA is TGCGCCAGCAGCCAAGAGGGGGCCAAGCAAGAGACCCAGTACTTC. Translation: CASSQEGAKQETQYF.

In DNA form, the CDR3 reads TGTGCCAGCAGGATCCCTCCACGCGGAGAGCAGTACTTC. Amino acids: CASRIPPRGEQYF. V is TRBV6-5 and J is TRBJ2-7; no firm D call. V gave up 6 bases and J gave up 7 bases, with 16 bases separating them. From germline, CDR1 is MNHEY and CDR2 SVGAGI. The CDR3 runs to 13 residues.

This sequence joins TRBV6-1 and TRBJ2-2, with no clear D. The CDR3 runs to 16 residues. V was cut by 1 base and J by 4 bases, with 13 bases left in between. Germline assignment: CDR1 MNHNS and CDR2 SASEGT. The DNA for the CDR3 is TGTGCCAGCAGTGAAGACCTCCCCCATACCACCGGGGAGCTGTTTTTT. It encodes CASSEDLPHTTGELFF.

This chain uses TRBV19 with TRBJ2-1; possibly TRBD1 for D (5 bases). V was clipped by 0 bases and J by 0 bases, with 6 bases between them. The germline CDR1 and CDR2 sequences are LNHDA and SQIVND (reference sequence). The CDR3 length is 15 residues. CDR3: CASSIEDNSYNEQFF. As DNA, the CDR3 is TGTGCCAGTAGTATAGAGGACAACTCCTACAATGAGCAGTTCTTC.

The chain employs TRBV5-6 and TRBJ1-2, with D unclear. Germline CDR1 SGHDT, CDR2 YYEEEE. The V end lost 8 bases, the J end lost 1 base, and 15 bases lay between the germline ends. The CDR3 runs 14 residues. CDR3 bases: TGTGCCAGTAACCTGATCGGGGTTAACTATGGCTACACCTTC. Protein sequence: CASNLIGVNYGYTF.

The rearrangement links TRBV7-2 to TRBJ2-3; 8 positions match TRBD2. CDR3 length equals 14 residues. CDR1 is SGHTA and CDR2 is FQGNSA in the germline V gene. V was pared by 5 bases and J by 3 bases, with 4 bases of the junction left unmatched. CDR3 loop: CASSRGGLTDTQYF. The CDR3 bases are TGTGCCAGCAGCCGGGGGGGCCTGACAGATACGCAGTATTTT.

This clone was observed once. The chain is built from TRBV27 and TRBJ2-1, with D tentatively TRBD2 (5 bases). The V end was cut by 5 bases, the J end by 6 bases, with 17 bases between. CDR3 size: 15 residues. Germline V gene data show CDR1 as MNHEY and CDR2 as SMNVEV (reference sequence). The CDR3 region has the DNA TGTGCCAGCAGTCGTACACCACTAGATCTCAATGAGCAGTTCTTC. It translates to CASSRTPLDLNEQFF.

The chain has TRBV28 and TRBJ2-7; 7 bases are a match to TRBD1. The CDR3 contains 14 residues. V shed 6 bases, J shed 3 bases, and the junction held 8 bases outside the gene matches. CDR1 is MDHEN and CDR2 is SYDVKM in the germline V gene. The DNA of the CDR3 is TGTGCCAGCAGCCCCGGGACAGCTCTCTACGAGCAGTACTTC. Translating gives CASSPGTALYEQYF.

This chain uses TRBV11-1 with TRBJ1-1; D gene ambiguous. Trimming cost V 3 bases and J 10 bases, with 21 bases left between them. The CDR3 runs to 15 residues. The V gene's germline CDR1 is SGHAT and CDR2 FQDESV (reference sequence). CDR3 DNA sequence: TGTGCCAGCAGCTTTTCTCGATCAAACGAAGGAGGAGCTTTCTTT. Its translation: CASSFSRSNEGGAFF.

This clone was observed a handful of times. This sequence joins TRBV6-5 and TRBJ1-3; no definite D call. V was pared by 0 bases and J by 3 bases, with 3 bases between. Germline-derived CDR1 and CDR2 are MNHEY and SVGAGI. CDR3 length: 13 amino acids. The CDR3 loop is CASSYSVGNTIYF. The CDR3 DNA is TGTGCCAGCAGTTACTCGGTTGGAAACACCATATATTTT.